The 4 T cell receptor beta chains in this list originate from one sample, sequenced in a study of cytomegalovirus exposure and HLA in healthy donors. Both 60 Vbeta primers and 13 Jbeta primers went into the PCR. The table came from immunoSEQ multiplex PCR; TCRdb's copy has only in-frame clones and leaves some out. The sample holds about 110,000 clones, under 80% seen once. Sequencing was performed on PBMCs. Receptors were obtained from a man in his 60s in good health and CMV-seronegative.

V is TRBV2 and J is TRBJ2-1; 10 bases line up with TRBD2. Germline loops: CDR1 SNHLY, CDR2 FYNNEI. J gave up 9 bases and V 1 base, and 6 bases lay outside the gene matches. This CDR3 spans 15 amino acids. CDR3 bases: TGTGCCAGCAGTGAAGAGCGGGGGGGCCTCGTTGAGCAGTTCTTC. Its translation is CASSEERGGLVEQFF.

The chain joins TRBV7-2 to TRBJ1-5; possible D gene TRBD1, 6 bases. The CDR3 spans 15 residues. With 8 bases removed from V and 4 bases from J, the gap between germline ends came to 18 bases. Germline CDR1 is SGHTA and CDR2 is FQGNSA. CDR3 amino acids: CASAGGGAYNQPQHF. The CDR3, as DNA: TGTGCCAGCGCCGGTGGGGGGGCGTATAATCAGCCCCAGCATTTT.

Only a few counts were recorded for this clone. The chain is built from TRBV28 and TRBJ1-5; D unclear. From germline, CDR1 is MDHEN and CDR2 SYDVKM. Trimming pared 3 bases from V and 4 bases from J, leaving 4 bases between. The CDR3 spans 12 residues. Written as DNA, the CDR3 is TGTGCCAGCAGTTTCAGAAATCAGCCCCAGCATTTT. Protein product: CASSFRNQPQHF.

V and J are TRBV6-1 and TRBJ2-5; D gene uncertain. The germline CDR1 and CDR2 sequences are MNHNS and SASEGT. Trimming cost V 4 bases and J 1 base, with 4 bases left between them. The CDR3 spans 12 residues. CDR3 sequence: CASSGSQETQYF. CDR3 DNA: TGTGCCAGCAGTGGGAGCCAAGAGACCCAGTACTTC.